Following are 6 T cell receptor beta chains from one sample sequenced in a study of cytomegalovirus exposure and HLA in healthy donors. Amplification used 60 Vbeta primers and 13 Jbeta primers. Libraries were prepared by immunoSEQ multiplex PCR; TCRdb keeps only in-frame clonotypes and omits some of them. Of around 150,000 clones listed, 80% to 90% were seen once; the top ten hold approximately 8.5%. Sample: PBMCs. These receptors were collected from a man younger than 35 in good health and CMV-seropositive.

The rearrangement joins TRBV2 to TRBJ1-1; TRBD1 agrees at 7 bases. Germline V gene lookup returns CDR1 SNHLY and CDR2 FYNNEI. V dropped 1 base and J dropped 7; count of bases not matched to a gene: 9. The CDR3 covers 15 residues. This chain's CDR3 is CASSEERGLASEAFF. The CDR3 nucleotides read TGTGCCAGCAGTGAAGAAAGGGGGCTAGCGAGTGAAGCTTTCTTT.

The rearrangement joins TRBV5-4 to TRBJ1-4; 11 positions agree with TRBD1. This CDR3 has 17 amino acids. With 4 bases clipped from V and 4 bases from J, the junction kept 9 bases outside the gene matches. The germline CDR1 and CDR2 sequences are SGHNT and YYREEE (reference sequence). The CDR3 bases are TGTGCCAGCAGCCGGACAGGGGGCTTACCCGTTAATGAAAAACTGTTTTTT. This codes for CASSRTGGLPVNEKLFF.

V usage is TRBV13 and J usage is TRBJ2-1, with D possibly matching TRBD2 (5 bases). Germline V gene sequence: CDR1 PRHDT, CDR2 FYEKMQ (reference sequence). Trimming shortened V by 1 base and J by 12 bases, and 10 bases separated the two germline ends. The CDR3 is 12 residues long. The CDR3, as DNA: TGTGCCAGCAGCTTAGTTGGACTGGTGCAGTTCTTC. Amino acid sequence: CASSLVGLVQFF.

V is TRBV9 and J is TRBJ2-7, with D maybe TRBD2 (5 bases). Trimming took 0 bases from V and 6 from J, leaving 10 bases between them. From germline, CDR1 is SGDLS and CDR2 YYNGEE. This CDR3 region has 13 residues. The CDR3: CASSVEGGGEQYF. CDR3 DNA: TGTGCCAGCAGCGTAGAGGGTGGAGGCGAGCAGTACTTC.

In DNA form, the CDR3 reads TGTGCCAGCAGCCCCCGGCGGCTGTCTCCTGGAAACACCATATATTTT. Encoded protein: CASSPRRLSPGNTIYF. The rearrangement joins TRBV7-8 to TRBJ1-3; the D is unclear. The CDR3 is made up of 16 amino acids. Germline-derived CDR1 and CDR2 are SGHVS and FQNEAQ. V lost 5 bases, J lost 2 bases, and 16 bases lay in between.

This clone was seen more than once but under ten times. For the CDR3, the DNA is TGTGCCAGTAGGGGCGGGACAGCCTTAAAGAACACTGAAGCTTTCTTT. Residues: CASRGGTALKNTEAFF. The chain has TRBV19 and TRBJ1-1; 7 nucleotides line up with TRBD1. V shed 6 bases and J 1 base; nucleotides not matched to a gene: 11. The CDR3 has 16 residues. Germline CDR1 reads LNHDA; CDR2 reads SQIVND (reference sequence).